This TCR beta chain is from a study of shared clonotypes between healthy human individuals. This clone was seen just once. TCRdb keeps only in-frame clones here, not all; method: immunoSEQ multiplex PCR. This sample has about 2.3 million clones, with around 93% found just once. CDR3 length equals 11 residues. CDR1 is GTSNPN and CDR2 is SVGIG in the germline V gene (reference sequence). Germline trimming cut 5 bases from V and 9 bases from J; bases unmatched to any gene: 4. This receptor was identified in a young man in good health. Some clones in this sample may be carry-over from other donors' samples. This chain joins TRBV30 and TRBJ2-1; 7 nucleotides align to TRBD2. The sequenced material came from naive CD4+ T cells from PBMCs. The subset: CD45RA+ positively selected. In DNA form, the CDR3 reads TGTGCCTGGGGACTAGTCGCTGAGCAGTTCTTC. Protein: CAWGLVAEQFF. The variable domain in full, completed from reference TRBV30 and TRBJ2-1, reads SQTIHQWPATLVQPVGSPLSLECTVEGTSNPNLYWYRQAAGRGLQLLFYSVGIGQISSEVPQNLSASRPQDRQFILSSKKLLLSDSGFYLCAWGLVAEQFFGPGTRLTVL.